This T cell receptor (beta chain) was sequenced in a study of T cells and Merkel cell carcinoma outcomes. Sequencing was performed with immunoSEQ multiplex PCR; in TCRdb, only in-frame clones are kept and a portion is missing. The sample holds some 16,000 clones, 75% to 85% seen once. Source material: tumor tissue from Merkel cell carcinoma. The clonotype originates from a human donor with Merkel cell carcinoma.

For the CDR3, the DNA is TGTGCCAGCAGCGAGCCGGGACTAGCGGGAGAAATGACAGATACGCAGTATTTT. Residues: CASSEPGLAGEMTDTQYF. This chain joins TRBV5-6 and TRBJ2-3; 14 bases align to TRBD2. J gave up 3 bases and V 4 bases, and 10 bases lay outside the gene matches. The CDR3 is made up of 18 amino acids. From germline, CDR1 is SGHDT and CDR2 YYEEEE.